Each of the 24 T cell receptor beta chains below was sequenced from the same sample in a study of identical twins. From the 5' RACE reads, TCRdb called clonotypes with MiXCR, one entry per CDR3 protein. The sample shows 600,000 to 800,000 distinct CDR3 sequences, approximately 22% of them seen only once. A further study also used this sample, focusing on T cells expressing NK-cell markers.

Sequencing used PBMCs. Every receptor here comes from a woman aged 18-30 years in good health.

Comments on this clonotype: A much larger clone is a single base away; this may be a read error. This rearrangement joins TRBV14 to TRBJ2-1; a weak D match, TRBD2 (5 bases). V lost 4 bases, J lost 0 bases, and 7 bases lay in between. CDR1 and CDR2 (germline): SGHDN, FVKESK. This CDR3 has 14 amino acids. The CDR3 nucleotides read TGTGCCAGCAGCCGTACTAGCTCCTACAATGAGCAGTTCTTC. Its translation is CASSRTSSYNEQFF.

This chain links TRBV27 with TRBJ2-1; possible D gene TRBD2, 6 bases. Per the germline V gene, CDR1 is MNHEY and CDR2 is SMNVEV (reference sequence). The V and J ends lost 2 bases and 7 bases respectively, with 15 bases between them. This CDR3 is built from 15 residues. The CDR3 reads CASSLTTRAGNEQFF. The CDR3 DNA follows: TGTGCCAGCAGTTTAACAACTAGGGCGGGAAATGAGCAGTTCTTC.

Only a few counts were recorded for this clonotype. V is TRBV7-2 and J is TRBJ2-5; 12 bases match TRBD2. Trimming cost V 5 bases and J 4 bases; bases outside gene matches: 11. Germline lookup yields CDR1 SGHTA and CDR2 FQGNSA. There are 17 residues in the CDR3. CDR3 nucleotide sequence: TGTGCCAGCAGCCGCCGATTTTCACTAGCGGGAGGAGAGACCCAGTACTTC. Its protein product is CASSRRFSLAGGETQYF. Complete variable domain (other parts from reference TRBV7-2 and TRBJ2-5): GAGVSQSPSNKVTEKGKDVELRCDPISGHTALYWYRQSLGQGLEFLIYFQGNSAPDKSGLPSDRFSAERTGGSVSTLTIQRTQQEDSAVYLCASSRRFSLAGGETQYFGPGTRLLVL.

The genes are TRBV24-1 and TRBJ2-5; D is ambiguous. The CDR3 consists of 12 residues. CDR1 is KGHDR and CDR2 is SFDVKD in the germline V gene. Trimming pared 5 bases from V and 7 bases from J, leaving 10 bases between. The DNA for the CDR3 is TGTGCCACCAGTGGAGATACGGGGACCCAGTACTTC. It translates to CATSGDTGTQYF.

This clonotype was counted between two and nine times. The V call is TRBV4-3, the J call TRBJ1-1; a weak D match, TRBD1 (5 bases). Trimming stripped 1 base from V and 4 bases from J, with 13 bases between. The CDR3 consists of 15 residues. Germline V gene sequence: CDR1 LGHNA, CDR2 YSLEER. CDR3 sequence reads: CASSQGGFSGTEAFF. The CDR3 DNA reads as TGCGCCAGCAGCCAAGGGGGGTTTTCGGGCACTGAAGCTTTCTTT.

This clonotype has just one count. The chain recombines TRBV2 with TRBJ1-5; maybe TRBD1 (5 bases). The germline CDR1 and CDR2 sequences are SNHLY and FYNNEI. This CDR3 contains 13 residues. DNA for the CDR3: TGTGCACAAGGGACGGATAGCAATCAGCCCCAGCATTTT. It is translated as CAQGTDSNQPQHF.

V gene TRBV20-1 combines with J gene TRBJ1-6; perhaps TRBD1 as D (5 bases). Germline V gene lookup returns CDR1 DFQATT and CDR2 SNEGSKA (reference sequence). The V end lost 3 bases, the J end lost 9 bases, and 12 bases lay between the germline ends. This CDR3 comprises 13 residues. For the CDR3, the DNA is TGCAGTGCTAGCATTGGGGGAGGTTCACCCCTCCACTTT. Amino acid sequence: CSASIGGGSPLHF.

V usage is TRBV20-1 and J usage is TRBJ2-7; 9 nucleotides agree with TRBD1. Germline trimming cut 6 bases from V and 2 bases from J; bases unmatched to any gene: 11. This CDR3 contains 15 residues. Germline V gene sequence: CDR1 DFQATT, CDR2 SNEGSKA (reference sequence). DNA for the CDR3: TGCAGTGCAAAGGGCGGACAGGGGTCTCCCTACGAGCAGTACTTC. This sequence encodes CSAKGGQGSPYEQYF.

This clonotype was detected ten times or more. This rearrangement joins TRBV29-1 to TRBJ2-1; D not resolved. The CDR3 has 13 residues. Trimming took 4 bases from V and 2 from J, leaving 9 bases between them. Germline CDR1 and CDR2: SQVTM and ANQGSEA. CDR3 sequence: CSVVVPPYNEQFF. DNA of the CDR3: TGCAGCGTTGTCGTCCCGCCCTACAATGAGCAGTTCTTC.

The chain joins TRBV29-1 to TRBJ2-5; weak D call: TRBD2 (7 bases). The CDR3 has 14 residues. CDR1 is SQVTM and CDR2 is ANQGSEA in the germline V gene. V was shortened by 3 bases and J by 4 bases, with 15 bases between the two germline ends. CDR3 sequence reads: CSVDRGGEAETQYF. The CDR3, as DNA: TGCAGCGTTGACCGAGGGGGGGAAGCAGAGACCCAGTACTTC.

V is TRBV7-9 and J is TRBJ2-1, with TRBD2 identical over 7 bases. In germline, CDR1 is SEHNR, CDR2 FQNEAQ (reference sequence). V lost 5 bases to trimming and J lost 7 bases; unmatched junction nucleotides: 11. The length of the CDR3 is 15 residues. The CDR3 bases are TGTGCCAGCAGCCTAACCGGACTAGGGGCGAATGAGCAGTTCTTC. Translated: CASSLTGLGANEQFF.

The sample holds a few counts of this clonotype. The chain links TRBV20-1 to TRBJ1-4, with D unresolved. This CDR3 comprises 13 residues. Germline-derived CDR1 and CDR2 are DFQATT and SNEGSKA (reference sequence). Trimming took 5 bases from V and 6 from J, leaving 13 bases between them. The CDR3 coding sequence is TGCAGTGCTTCCGACCGTAGGGATGAAAAACTGTTTTTT. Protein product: CSASDRRDEKLFF.

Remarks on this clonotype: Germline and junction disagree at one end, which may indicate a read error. Here the CDR3 DNA reads TGTGCCTGCAGTTTGGGTAGCGGGTCAGGGGTGGGTGGCAATGAGCAGTTCTTC. It is translated as CACSLGSGSGVGGNEQFF. The J gene is TRBJ2-1, the V gene TRBV3-1; the D gene is possibly TRBD2 (7 bases). Germline V gene lookup returns CDR1 LGHDT and CDR2 YNNKEL (reference sequence). This CDR3 contains 18 residues.

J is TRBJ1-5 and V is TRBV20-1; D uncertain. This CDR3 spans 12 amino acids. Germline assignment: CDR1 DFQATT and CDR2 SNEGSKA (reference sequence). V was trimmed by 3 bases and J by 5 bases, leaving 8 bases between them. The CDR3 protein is CSASSTDQPQHF. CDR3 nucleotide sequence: TGCAGTGCTAGCTCGACGGATCAGCCCCAGCATTTT.

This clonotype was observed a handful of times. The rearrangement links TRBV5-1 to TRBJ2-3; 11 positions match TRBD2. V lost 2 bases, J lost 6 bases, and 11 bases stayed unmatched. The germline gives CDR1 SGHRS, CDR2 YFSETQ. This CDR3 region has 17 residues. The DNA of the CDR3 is TGCGCCAGCAGCTTAGGGGCCCTAGCGGGGGGAGCGGATACGCAGTATTTT. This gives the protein CASSLGALAGGADTQYF.

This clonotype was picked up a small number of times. CDR3 sequence: CASSVGTGGPYGELFF. The CDR3 nucleotides read TGTGCCAGCAGCGTAGGGACAGGGGGTCCGTACGGGGAGCTGTTTTTT. This chain links TRBV9 with TRBJ2-2; 10 positions match TRBD1. This CDR3 spans 16 amino acids. Trimming cost V 0 bases and J 7 bases; bases outside gene matches: 6. Germline CDR1 reads SGDLS; CDR2 reads YYNGEE.

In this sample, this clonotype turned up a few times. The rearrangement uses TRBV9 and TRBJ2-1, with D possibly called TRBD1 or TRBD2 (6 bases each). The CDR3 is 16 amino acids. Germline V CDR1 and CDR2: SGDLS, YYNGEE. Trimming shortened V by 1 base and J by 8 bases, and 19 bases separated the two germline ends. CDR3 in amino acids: CASSVLGGLAFYEQFF. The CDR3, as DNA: TGTGCCAGCAGCGTATTAGGGGGGCTAGCGTTTTATGAGCAGTTCTTC.

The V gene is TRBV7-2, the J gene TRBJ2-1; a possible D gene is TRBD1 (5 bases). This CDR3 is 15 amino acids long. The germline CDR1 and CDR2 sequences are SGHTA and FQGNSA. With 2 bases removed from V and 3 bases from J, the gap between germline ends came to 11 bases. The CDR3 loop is CASSLFQGRYNEQFF. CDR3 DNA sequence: TGTGCCAGCAGCTTATTCCAGGGCCGCTACAATGAGCAGTTCTTC.

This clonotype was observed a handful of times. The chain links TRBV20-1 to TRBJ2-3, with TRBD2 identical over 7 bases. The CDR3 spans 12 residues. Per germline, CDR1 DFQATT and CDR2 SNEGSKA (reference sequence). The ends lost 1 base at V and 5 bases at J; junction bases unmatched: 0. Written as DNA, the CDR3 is TGCAGTGCTAGAGCTAGCGGAGATACGCAGTATTTT. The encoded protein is CSARASGDTQYF.

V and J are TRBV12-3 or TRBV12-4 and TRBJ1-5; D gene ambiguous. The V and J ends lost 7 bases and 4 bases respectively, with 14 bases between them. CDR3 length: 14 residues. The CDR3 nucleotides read TGTGCCAGCATGGTTGGGCAGTCAAATCAGCCCCAGCATTTT. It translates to CASMVGQSNQPQHF.

CDR3 protein: CASSLSDRGTEAFF. The CDR3 coding sequence is TGTGCCAGCAGCCTGTCCGACAGGGGGACTGAAGCTTTCTTT. The J gene is TRBJ1-1, the V gene TRBV7-2, with 9 bases lining up with TRBD1. In germline, CDR1 is SGHTA, CDR2 FQGNSA. CDR3 length: 14 residues. Germline trimming cut 5 bases from V and 5 bases from J; bases unmatched to any gene: 6.

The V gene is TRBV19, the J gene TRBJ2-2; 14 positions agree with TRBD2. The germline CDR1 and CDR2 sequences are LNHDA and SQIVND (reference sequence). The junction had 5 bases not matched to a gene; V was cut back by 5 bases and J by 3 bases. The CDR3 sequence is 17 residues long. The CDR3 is CASSPSGLAGDTGELFF. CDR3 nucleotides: TGTGCCAGTAGTCCCTCGGGACTAGCGGGGGACACCGGGGAGCTGTTTTTT.

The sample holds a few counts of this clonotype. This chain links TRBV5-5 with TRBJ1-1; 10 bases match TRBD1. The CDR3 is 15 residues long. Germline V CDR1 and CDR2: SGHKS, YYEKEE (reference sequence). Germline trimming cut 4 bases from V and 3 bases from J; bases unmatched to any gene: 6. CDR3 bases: TGTGCCAGCAGCCAGGCCGGGACAGGGGACACTGAAGCTTTCTTT. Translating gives CASSQAGTGDTEAFF.

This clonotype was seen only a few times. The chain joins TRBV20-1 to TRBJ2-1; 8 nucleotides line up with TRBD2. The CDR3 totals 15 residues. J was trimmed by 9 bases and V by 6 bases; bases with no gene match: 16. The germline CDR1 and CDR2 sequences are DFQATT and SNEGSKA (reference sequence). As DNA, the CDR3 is TGCAGTGCGACGGTAATAGCGGGACTCACTGGTGAGCAGTTCTTC. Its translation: CSATVIAGLTGEQFF.